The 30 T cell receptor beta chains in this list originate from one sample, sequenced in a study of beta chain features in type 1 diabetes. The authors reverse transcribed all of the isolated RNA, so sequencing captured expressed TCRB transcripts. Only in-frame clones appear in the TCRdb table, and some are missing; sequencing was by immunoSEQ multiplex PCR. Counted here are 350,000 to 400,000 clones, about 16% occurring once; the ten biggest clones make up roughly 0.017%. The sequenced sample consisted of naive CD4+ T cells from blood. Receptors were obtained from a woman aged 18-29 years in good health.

The CDR3 DNA reads as TGTGCCACCAAACGGGACAGTAGCACAGATACGCAGTATTTT. Translation: CATKRDSSTDTQYF. The V call is TRBV15, the J call TRBJ2-3; TRBD1 matches at 7 bases. The V gene's germline CDR1 is LNHNV and CDR2 YYDKDF (reference sequence). The ends lost 7 bases at V and 0 bases at J; junction bases unmatched: 4. The CDR3 is 14 amino acids.

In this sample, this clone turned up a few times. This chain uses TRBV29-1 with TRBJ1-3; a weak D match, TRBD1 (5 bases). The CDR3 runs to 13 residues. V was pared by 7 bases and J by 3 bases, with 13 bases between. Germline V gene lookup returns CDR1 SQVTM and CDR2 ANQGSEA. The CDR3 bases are TGCAGCGCTTCAGGGAGGTTTGGAAACACCATATATTTT. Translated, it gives CSASGRFGNTIYF.

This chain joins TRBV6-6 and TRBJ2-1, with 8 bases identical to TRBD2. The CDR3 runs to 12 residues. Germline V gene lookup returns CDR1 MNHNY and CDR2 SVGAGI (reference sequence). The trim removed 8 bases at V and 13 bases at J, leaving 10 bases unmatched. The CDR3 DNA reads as TGTGCCAGCGCCAAGCGGGAGCAGCAACAGTTCTTC. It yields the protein CASAKREQQQFF.

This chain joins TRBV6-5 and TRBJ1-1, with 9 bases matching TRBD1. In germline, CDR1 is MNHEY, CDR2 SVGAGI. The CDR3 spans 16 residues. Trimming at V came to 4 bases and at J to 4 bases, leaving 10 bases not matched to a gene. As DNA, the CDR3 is TGTGCCAGCAGTTTTCCGGGACAGGGTCCCTTCACTGAAGCTTTCTTT. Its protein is CASSFPGQGPFTEAFF.

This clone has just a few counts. The CDR3 DNA reads TGTGCCAGCTCGAGCGGGATTCTGGGGGAAGCTTTCTTT. Its translation: CASSSGILGEAFF. This chain uses TRBV18 with TRBJ1-1; D is undetermined. Germline V lookup: CDR1 KGHSH, CDR2 LQKENI. V lost 6 bases to trimming and J lost 8 bases, with 16 bases between them. The CDR3 contains 13 residues.

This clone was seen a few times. CDR3 region: CASSLERSGLYNEQFF. In DNA, the CDR3 is TGTGCCAGCAGCTTAGAGCGCAGCGGGCTTTACAATGAGCAGTTCTTC. The chain recombines TRBV11-2 with TRBJ2-1, with a possible D match to TRBD2 (6 bases). Germline lookup yields CDR1 SGHAT and CDR2 FQNNGV. CDR3 length: 16 amino acids. V lost 0 bases and J 4 bases, leaving 13 bases between the germline ends.

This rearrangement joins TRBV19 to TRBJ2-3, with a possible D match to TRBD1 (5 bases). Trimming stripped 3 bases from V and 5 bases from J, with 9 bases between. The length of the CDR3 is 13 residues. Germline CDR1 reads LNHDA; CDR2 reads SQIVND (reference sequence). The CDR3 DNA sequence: TGTGCCAGTAGTATCCAGGGATTAGATACGCAGTATTTT. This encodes CASSIQGLDTQYF.

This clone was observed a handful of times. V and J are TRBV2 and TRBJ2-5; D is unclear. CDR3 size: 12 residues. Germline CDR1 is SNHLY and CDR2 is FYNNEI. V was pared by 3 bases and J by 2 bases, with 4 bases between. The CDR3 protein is CASSESQETQYF. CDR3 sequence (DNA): TGTGCCAGCAGTGAGAGTCAAGAGACCCAGTACTTC.

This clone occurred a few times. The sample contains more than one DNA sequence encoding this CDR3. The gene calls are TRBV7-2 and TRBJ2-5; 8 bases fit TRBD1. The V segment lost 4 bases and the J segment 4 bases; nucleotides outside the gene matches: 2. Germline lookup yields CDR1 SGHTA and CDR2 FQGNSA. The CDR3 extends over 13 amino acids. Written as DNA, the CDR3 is TGTGCCAGCAGCTCTGACAGGGGAGAGACCCAGTACTTC. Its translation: CASSSDRGETQYF.

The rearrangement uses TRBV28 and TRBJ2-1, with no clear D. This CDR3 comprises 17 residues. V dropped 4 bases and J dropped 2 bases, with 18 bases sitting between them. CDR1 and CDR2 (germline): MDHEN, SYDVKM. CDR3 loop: CASSSEALAATYNEQFF. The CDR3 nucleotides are TGTGCCAGCAGTTCGGAAGCCCTGGCGGCGACCTACAATGAGCAGTTCTTC.

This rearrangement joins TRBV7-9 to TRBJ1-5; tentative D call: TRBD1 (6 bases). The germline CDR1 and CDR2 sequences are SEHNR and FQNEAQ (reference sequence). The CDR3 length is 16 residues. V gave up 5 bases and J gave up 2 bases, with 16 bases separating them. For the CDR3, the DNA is TGTGCCAGCAGCCCCCTCGGGGGGCTTGGCAATCAGCCCCAGCATTTT. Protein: CASSPLGGLGNQPQHF.

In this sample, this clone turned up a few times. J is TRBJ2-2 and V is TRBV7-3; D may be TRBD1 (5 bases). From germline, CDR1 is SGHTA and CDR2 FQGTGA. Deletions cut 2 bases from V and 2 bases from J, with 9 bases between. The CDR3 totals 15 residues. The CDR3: CASSLGAGNTGELFF. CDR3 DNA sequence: TGTGCCAGCAGCTTAGGGGCCGGTAACACCGGGGAGCTGTTTTTT.

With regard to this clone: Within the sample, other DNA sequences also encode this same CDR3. CDR3 residues: CASSPQTGVNTEAFF. The CDR3 DNA sequence: TGTGCCAGCTCACCCCAGACAGGGGTGAACACTGAAGCTTTCTTT. V gene TRBV18 combines with J gene TRBJ1-1, with 8 bases fitting TRBD1. V gave up 3 bases and J gave up 0 bases; unmatched junction bases: 3. CDR3 size: 15 residues. Per the germline V gene, CDR1 is KGHSH and CDR2 is LQKENI. Drawing the rest from reference TRBV18 and TRBJ1-1, the complete variable domain is NAGVMQNPRHLVRRRGQEARLRCSPMKGHSHVYWYRQLPEEGLKFMVYLQKENIIDESGMPKERFSAEFPKEGPSILRIQQVVRGDSAAYFCASSPQTGVNTEAFFGQGTRLTVV.

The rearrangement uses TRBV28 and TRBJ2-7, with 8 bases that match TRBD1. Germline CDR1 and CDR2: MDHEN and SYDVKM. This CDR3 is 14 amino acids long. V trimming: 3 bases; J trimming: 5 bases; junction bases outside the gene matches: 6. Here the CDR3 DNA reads TGTGCCAGCAGTTTGCCGCAGGGGGCCGACGAGCAGTACTTC. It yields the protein CASSLPQGADEQYF.

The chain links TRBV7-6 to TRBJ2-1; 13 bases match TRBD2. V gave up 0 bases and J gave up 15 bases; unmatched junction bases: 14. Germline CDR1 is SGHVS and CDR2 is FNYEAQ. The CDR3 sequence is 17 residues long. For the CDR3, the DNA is TGTGCCAGCAGCTTAGCAGTGAGACTAGCGGGAGGATCGTCCTTGTTCTTC. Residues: CASSLAVRLAGGSSLFF.

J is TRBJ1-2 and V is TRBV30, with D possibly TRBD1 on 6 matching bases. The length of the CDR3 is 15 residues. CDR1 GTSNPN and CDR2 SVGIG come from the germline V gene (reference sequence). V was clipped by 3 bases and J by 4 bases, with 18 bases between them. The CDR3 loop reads CAWRRVGGERYGYTF. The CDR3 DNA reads TGTGCCTGGAGAAGGGTAGGGGGAGAGCGCTATGGCTACACCTTC.

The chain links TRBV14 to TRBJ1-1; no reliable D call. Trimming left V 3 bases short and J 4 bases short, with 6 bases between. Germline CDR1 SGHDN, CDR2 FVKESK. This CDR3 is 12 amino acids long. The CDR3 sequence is CASSHLRTEAFF. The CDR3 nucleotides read TGTGCCAGCAGCCACCTTCGCACTGAAGCTTTCTTT. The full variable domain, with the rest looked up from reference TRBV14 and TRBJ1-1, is EAGVTQFPSHSVIEKGQTVTLRCDPISGHDNLYWYRRVMGKEIKFLLHFVKESKQDESGMPNNRFLAERTGGTYSTLKVQPAELEDSGVYFCASSHLRTEAFFGQGTRLTVV.

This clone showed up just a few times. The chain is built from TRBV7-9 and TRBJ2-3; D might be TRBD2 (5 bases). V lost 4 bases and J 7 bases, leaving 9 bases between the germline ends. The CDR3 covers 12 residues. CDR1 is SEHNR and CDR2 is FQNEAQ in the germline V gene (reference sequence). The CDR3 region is CASSSSGNTQYF. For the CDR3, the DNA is TGTGCCAGCAGCTCTTCGGGGAATACGCAGTATTTT.

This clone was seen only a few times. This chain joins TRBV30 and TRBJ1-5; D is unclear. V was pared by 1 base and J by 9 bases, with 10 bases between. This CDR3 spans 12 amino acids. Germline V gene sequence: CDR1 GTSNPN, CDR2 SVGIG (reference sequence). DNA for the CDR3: TGTGCCTGGAGTGATCAGAATGGGCCCCAGCATTTT. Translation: CAWSDQNGPQHF.

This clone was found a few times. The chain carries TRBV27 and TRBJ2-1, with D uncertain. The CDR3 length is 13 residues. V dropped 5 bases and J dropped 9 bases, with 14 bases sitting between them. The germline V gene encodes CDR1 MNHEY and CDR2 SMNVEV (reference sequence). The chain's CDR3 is CASSRRLEPEQFF. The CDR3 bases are TGTGCCAGCAGTCGCCGACTTGAACCTGAGCAGTTCTTC.

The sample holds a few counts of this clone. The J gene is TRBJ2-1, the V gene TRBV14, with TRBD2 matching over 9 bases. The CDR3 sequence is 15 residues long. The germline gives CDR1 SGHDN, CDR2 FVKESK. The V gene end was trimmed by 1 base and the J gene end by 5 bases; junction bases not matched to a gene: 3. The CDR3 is CASSQGLADNNEQFF. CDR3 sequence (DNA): TGTGCCAGCAGCCAAGGACTAGCGGATAACAATGAGCAGTTCTTC.

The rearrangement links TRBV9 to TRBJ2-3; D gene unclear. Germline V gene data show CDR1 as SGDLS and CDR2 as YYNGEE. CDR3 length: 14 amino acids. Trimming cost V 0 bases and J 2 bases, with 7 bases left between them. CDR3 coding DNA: TGTGCCAGCAGCGTAGGTGTTAACACAGATACGCAGTATTTT. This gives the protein CASSVGVNTDTQYF.

The CDR3 DNA reads as TGTGCCAGCAGCTTAGCGGAACGGGAGGGCTACAATGAGCAGTTCTTC. This translates into CASSLAEREGYNEQFF. V and J are TRBV11-1 and TRBJ2-1; 8 bases agree with TRBD2. The CDR3 runs to 16 residues. CDR1 SGHAT and CDR2 FQDESV come from the germline V gene (reference sequence). V gave up 0 bases and J gave up 3 bases; unmatched junction bases: 4.

CDR3 region: CASSIRTVKETQYF. CDR3 sequence (DNA): TGTGCCAGCAGCATCCGGACTGTAAAAGAGACCCAGTACTTC. The rearrangement links TRBV7-9 to TRBJ2-5, with TRBD2 as a possible D gene (5 bases). Germline loops: CDR1 SEHNR, CDR2 FQNEAQ (reference sequence). V was trimmed by 5 bases and J by 3 bases, leaving 13 bases between them. The CDR3 length is 14 residues.

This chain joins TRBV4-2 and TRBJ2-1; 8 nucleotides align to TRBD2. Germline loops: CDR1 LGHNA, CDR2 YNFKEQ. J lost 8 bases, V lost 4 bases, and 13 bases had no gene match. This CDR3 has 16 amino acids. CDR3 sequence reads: CASSPYTSGRIDEQFF. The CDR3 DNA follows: TGTGCCAGCAGCCCCTACACTAGCGGAAGAATCGATGAGCAGTTCTTC.

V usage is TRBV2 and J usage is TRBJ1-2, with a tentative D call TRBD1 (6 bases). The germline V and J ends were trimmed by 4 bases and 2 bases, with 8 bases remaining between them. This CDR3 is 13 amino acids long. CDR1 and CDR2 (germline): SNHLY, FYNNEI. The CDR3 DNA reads TGTGCCAGCAGTGGCAGGGGCAACTATGGCTACACCTTC. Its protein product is CASSGRGNYGYTF.

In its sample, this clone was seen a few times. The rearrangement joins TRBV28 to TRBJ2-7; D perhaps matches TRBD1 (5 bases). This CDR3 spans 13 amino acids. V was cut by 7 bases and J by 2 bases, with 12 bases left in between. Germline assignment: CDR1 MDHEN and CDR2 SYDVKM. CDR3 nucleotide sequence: TGTGCCAGCATTTTGACAGTGCCCTACGAGCAGTACTTC. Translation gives CASILTVPYEQYF.

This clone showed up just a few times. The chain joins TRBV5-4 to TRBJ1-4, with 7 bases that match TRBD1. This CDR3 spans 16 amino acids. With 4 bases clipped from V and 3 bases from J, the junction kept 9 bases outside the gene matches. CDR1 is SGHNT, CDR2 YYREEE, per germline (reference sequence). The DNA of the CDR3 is TGTGCCAGCAGCCTTGAGGGGGCTATCGCTAATGAAAAACTGTTTTTT. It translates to CASSLEGAIANEKLFF. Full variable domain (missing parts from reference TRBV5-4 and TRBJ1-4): ETGVTQSPTHLIKTRGQQVTLRCSSQSGHNTVSWYQQALGQGPQFIFQYYREEENGRGNFPPRFSGLQFPNYSSELNVNALELDDSALYLCASSLEGAIANEKLFFGSGTQLSVL.

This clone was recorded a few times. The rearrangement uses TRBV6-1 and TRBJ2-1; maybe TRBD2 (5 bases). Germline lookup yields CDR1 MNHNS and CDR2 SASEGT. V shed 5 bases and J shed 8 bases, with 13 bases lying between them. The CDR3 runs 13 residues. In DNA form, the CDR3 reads TGTGCCAGCAGTAGTAACGAGCGGCATGAGCAGTTCTTC. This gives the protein CASSSNERHEQFF.

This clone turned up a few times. The CDR3 DNA is TGTGCCAGCAGTGTACCGGGACAGGGGGCAAATGAGCAGTTCTTC. This gives the protein CASSVPGQGANEQFF. The chain has TRBV25-1 and TRBJ2-1, with TRBD1 matching 12 bases. The CDR3 spans 15 residues. V trimming: 4 bases; J trimming: 7 bases; junction bases outside the gene matches: 5. Looked up from germline, CDR1 is MGHDK and CDR2 is SYGVNS.